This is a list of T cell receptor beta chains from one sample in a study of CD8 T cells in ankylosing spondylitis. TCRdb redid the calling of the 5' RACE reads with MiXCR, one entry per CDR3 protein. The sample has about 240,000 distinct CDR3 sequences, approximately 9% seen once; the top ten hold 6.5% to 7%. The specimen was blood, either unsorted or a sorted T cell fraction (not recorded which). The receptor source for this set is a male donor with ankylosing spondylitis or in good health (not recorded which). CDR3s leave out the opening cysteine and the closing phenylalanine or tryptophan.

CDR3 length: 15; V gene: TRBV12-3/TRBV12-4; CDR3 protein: ASSPRRAVGVWSPLH
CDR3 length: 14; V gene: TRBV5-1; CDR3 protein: ASSLGGSGGHNEQF
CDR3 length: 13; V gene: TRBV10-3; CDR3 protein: AISDDKLRAYEQY
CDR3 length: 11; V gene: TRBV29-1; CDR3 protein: SLDRVGDNEQF
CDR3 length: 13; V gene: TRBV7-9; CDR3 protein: ASSLDEGANYGYT
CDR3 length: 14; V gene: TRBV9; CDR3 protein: ASSVSGGAGGGELF
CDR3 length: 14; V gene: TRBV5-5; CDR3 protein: ASSPALAGGFETQY
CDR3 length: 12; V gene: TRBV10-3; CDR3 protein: AISEPRRSETQY
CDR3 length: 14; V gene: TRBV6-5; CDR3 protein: ASSYRADSSNSPLH
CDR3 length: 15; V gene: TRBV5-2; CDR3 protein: ARSPGLRGGLNQPQH
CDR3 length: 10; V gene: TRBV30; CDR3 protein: AWHRDYTEAF
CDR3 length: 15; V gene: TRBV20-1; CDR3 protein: SAQTSGRAGGPGELF
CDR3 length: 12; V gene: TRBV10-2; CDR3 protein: ASSGGSGYNEQF
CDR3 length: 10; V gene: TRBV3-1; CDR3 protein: ASSQVGYEQY
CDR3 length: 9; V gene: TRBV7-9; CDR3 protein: ASSLTGELF
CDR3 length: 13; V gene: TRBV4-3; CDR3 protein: ASSQGTGNTGELF
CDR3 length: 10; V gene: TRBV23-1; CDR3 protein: ASSLRVQEQY